The 20 T cell receptor beta chains reported below all come from one sample, sequenced in a study of blood T cell repertoires in COVID-19. Method: immunoSEQ multiplex PCR; TCRdb's copy keeps in-frame clones and lacks some. The table shows fewer than 200,000 clones, with around 89% occurring only once. Input material: peripheral blood. The receptor source for this set is a young man who had recovered from COVID-19.

The count of this clone is one. J is TRBJ1-3 and V is TRBV4-3, with D hard to call. V gave up 0 bases and J gave up 2 bases, with 8 bases separating them. The CDR3 spans 15 residues. Germline values: CDR1 LGHNA, CDR2 YSLEER. The CDR3 protein is CASSQDRTTGNTIYF. For the CDR3, the DNA is TGCGCCAGCAGCCAAGATAGAACGACTGGAAACACCATATATTTT.

The chain couples TRBV6-5 to TRBJ2-7; tentative D call: TRBD2 (6 bases). Germline V gene sequence: CDR1 MNHEY, CDR2 SVGAGI. CDR3 length equals 14 residues. V lost 2 bases to trimming and J lost 0 bases, with 8 bases between them. The CDR3: CASSYGDFSYEQYF. The CDR3 region has the DNA TGTGCCAGCAGTTACGGGGACTTCTCCTACGAGCAGTACTTC.

The chain uses TRBV7-8 and TRBJ2-2; 9 bases agree with TRBD1. The CDR3 length is 14 residues. Germline CDR1 and CDR2: SGHVS and FQNEAQ. The J segment lost 5 bases and the V segment lost 10 bases, leaving 8 bases of the junction unmatched. The CDR3 DNA reads TGTGCCATCTCGGACAGGGGAAGTACCGGGGAGCTGTTTTTT. Translated, it gives CAISDRGSTGELFF.

This clone was seen only once. The rearrangement joins TRBV28 to TRBJ1-1, with D possibly TRBD1 on 5 matching bases. This CDR3 comprises 12 residues. The V and J ends lost 4 bases and 8 bases respectively, with 11 bases between them. Germline V gene data show CDR1 as MDHEN and CDR2 as SYDVKM. CDR3 bases: TGTGCCAGCAGTTCCTTAGGGGCGGAAGCTTTCTTT. Amino acids: CASSSLGAEAFF.

This chain connects TRBV19 to TRBJ1-1; a possible D gene is TRBD1 (5 bases). Germline values: CDR1 LNHDA, CDR2 SQIVND (reference sequence). This CDR3 spans 16 amino acids. V lost 7 bases and J lost 2, with 20 bases in between. The CDR3 here is CASNWGQRGPNTEAFF. DNA for the CDR3: TGTGCCAGTAATTGGGGCCAGAGAGGACCTAACACTGAAGCTTTCTTT.

The rearrangement links TRBV25-1 to TRBJ1-2; D ambiguous. V was pared by 6 bases and J by 3 bases, with 11 bases between. Per the germline V gene, CDR1 is MGHDK and CDR2 is SYGVNS. The CDR3 consists of 13 residues. DNA of the CDR3: TGTGCCAGCAGATCCGAAGCTCACTATGGCTACACCTTC. This sequence encodes CASRSEAHYGYTF.

V gene TRBV6-2 or TRBV6-3 combines with J gene TRBJ1-4, with D possibly being TRBD1 (6 bases). Trimming took 5 bases from V and 5 from J, leaving 12 bases between them. This CDR3 comprises 14 residues. Per the germline V gene, CDR1 is MNHEY and CDR2 is SVGEGT. CDR3: CASSPGTWNEKLFF. CDR3 DNA: TGTGCCAGCAGTCCCGGGACATGGAATGAAAAACTGTTTTTT.

CDR3 residues: CASSPGTLISDTQYF. CDR3 sequence (DNA): TGTGCCAGCAGCCCAGGGACACTGATCTCAGATACGCAGTATTTT. The chain links TRBV7-9 to TRBJ2-3, with D possibly matching TRBD1 (6 bases). V lost 5 bases, J lost 4 bases, and 16 bases lay in between. The germline gives CDR1 SEHNR, CDR2 FQNEAQ (reference sequence). CDR3 size: 15 residues.

This clone appeared a single time. The rearrangement links TRBV5-4 to TRBJ2-7; a possible D gene is TRBD2 (6 bases). From germline, CDR1 is SGHNT and CDR2 YYREEE (reference sequence). The CDR3 contains 13 residues. Trimming cost V 4 bases and J 4 bases, with 12 bases left between them. The CDR3 sequence: CASSHRRGYEQYF. The CDR3 nucleotides read TGTGCCAGCAGCCACCGGAGGGGTTACGAGCAGTACTTC. The full variable domain, in which reference TRBV5-4 and TRBJ2-7 provide the parts outside the CDR3, is ETGVTQSPTHLIKTRGQQVTLRCSSQSGHNTVSWYQQALGQGPQFIFQYYREEENGRGNFPPRFSGLQFPNYSSELNVNALELDDSALYLCASSHRRGYEQYFGPGTRLTVT.

V usage is TRBV6-5 and J usage is TRBJ1-2; perhaps TRBD1 as D (6 bases). Germline CDR1 MNHEY, CDR2 SVGAGI. The CDR3 is made up of 14 amino acids. Deletions cut 5 bases from V and 0 bases from J, with 10 bases between. This CDR3 is CASSNWGPNYGYTF. For the CDR3, the DNA is TGTGCCAGCAGTAACTGGGGGCCTAACTATGGCTACACCTTC.

The V and J genes are TRBV5-6 and TRBJ1-2, with D possibly being TRBD1 (6 bases). V lost 4 bases to trimming and J lost 8 bases, with 15 bases between them. This CDR3 has 13 amino acids. Germline values: CDR1 SGHDT, CDR2 YYEEEE. The CDR3 sequence: CASSRDKWVGYTF. DNA for the CDR3: TGTGCCAGCAGCAGGGACAAGTGGGTAGGCTACACCTTC. Based on the CDR3 plus reference TRBV5-6 and TRBJ1-2, the full variable domain is DAGVTQSPTHLIKTRGQQVTLRCSPKSGHDTVSWYQQALGQGPQFIFQYYEEEERQRGNFPDRFSGHQFPNYSSELNVNALLLGDSALYLCASSRDKWVGYTFGSGTRLTVV.

The V gene is TRBV6-5, the J gene TRBJ2-3, with a tentative D call TRBD2 (6 bases). Looked up from germline, CDR1 is MNHEY and CDR2 is SVGAGI. V gave up 7 bases and J gave up 1 base, with 15 bases separating them. This CDR3 is 15 amino acids long. CDR3 nucleotide sequence: TGTGCCAGCACACCGGGGGTCCTTGGCACAGATACGCAGTATTTT. This codes for CASTPGVLGTDTQYF.

The rearrangement joins TRBV5-4 to TRBJ2-2, with D unclear. Germline-derived CDR1 and CDR2 are SGHNT and YYREEE (reference sequence). The CDR3 is made up of 15 amino acids. V lost 0 bases and J lost 4, with 10 bases in between. The CDR3 DNA is TGTGCCAGCAGCTTGGATAGCCGCGTCACCGGGGAGCTGTTTTTT. Translation: CASSLDSRVTGELFF. Using reference TRBV5-4 and TRBJ2-2 for the parts outside the CDR3, the full variable domain is ETGVTQSPTHLIKTRGQQVTLRCSSQSGHNTVSWYQQALGQGPQFIFQYYREEENGRGNFPPRFSGLQFPNYSSELNVNALELDDSALYLCASSLDSRVTGELFFGEGSRLTVL.

V is TRBV2 and J is TRBJ2-3, with D perhaps TRBD2 (6 bases). This CDR3 has 20 amino acids. Trimming shortened V by 3 bases and J by 2 bases, and 27 bases separated the two germline ends. The germline gives CDR1 SNHLY, CDR2 FYNNEI. The chain's CDR3 is CASSDVRGFSSLPLTDTQYF. DNA of the CDR3: TGTGCCAGCAGTGACGTTCGGGGGTTTAGTTCCCTTCCCCTCACAGATACGCAGTATTTT.

The CDR3 bases are TGTGCCAGCAGTTTTTCCGGGTTTAATACGCAGTATTTT. It encodes CASSFSGFNTQYF. The chain is built from TRBV28 and TRBJ2-3; D gene unclear. Germline CDR1 reads MDHEN; CDR2 reads SYDVKM. V lost 3 bases and J lost 7, with 11 bases in between. This CDR3 region has 13 residues.

V gene TRBV18 combines with J gene TRBJ2-7, with D hard to call. The CDR3 is 14 residues long. Trimming shortened V by 0 bases and J by 2 bases, and 8 bases separated the two germline ends. The germline V gene has CDR1 KGHSH and CDR2 LQKENI. CDR3 nucleotides: TGTGCCAGCTCACCACCTTCACAAACCTACGAGCAGTACTTC. This encodes CASSPPSQTYEQYF.

The chain has TRBV5-8 and TRBJ1-5; TRBD1 is a possible D gene (6 bases). V dropped 3 bases and J dropped 4 bases, with 20 bases sitting between them. The germline V gene encodes CDR1 SGHTS and CDR2 YDEGEE. The CDR3 is made up of 17 amino acids. The DNA of the CDR3 is TGTGCCAGCAGCTCGAATACGGGACACTCACAAAATCAGCCCCAGCATTTT. Residues: CASSSNTGHSQNQPQHF.

The chain is built from TRBV3-1 (or the pseudogene TRBV3-2) and TRBJ2-5, with D maybe TRBD2 (5 bases). Trimming shortened V by 0 bases and J by 3 bases, and 5 bases separated the two germline ends. The CDR3 is 13 amino acids. Germline V gives CDR1 LGHDT, CDR2 YNNKEL (reference sequence). CDR3 sequence (DNA): TGTGCCAGCAGCCAAGACGGGAAAGAGACCCAGTACTTC. Translated: CASSQDGKETQYF.

This chain connects TRBV13 to TRBJ2-7, with D tentatively TRBD1 (6 bases). The CDR3 extends over 14 amino acids. V lost 2 bases and J lost 6, with 14 bases in between. Per the germline V gene, CDR1 is PRHDT and CDR2 is FYEKMQ (reference sequence). The CDR3 nucleotides read TGTGCCAGCAGCTTAAACACCCGCAGGGGCGAGCAGTACTTC. This codes for CASSLNTRRGEQYF.

Comment on this clone: At one end the junction does not follow the germline gene, possibly because of a read error. The rearrangement links TRBV7-7 to TRBJ2-5; TRBD1 is a possible D gene (6 bases). This CDR3 region has 14 residues. Germline CDR1 SSHAT, CDR2 FNYEAQ (reference sequence). CDR3 loop: CASSSQGVGETQYF. The CDR3 DNA sequence: TGTGCTAGCAGCTCACAGGGAGTTGGAGAGACCCAGTACTTC.